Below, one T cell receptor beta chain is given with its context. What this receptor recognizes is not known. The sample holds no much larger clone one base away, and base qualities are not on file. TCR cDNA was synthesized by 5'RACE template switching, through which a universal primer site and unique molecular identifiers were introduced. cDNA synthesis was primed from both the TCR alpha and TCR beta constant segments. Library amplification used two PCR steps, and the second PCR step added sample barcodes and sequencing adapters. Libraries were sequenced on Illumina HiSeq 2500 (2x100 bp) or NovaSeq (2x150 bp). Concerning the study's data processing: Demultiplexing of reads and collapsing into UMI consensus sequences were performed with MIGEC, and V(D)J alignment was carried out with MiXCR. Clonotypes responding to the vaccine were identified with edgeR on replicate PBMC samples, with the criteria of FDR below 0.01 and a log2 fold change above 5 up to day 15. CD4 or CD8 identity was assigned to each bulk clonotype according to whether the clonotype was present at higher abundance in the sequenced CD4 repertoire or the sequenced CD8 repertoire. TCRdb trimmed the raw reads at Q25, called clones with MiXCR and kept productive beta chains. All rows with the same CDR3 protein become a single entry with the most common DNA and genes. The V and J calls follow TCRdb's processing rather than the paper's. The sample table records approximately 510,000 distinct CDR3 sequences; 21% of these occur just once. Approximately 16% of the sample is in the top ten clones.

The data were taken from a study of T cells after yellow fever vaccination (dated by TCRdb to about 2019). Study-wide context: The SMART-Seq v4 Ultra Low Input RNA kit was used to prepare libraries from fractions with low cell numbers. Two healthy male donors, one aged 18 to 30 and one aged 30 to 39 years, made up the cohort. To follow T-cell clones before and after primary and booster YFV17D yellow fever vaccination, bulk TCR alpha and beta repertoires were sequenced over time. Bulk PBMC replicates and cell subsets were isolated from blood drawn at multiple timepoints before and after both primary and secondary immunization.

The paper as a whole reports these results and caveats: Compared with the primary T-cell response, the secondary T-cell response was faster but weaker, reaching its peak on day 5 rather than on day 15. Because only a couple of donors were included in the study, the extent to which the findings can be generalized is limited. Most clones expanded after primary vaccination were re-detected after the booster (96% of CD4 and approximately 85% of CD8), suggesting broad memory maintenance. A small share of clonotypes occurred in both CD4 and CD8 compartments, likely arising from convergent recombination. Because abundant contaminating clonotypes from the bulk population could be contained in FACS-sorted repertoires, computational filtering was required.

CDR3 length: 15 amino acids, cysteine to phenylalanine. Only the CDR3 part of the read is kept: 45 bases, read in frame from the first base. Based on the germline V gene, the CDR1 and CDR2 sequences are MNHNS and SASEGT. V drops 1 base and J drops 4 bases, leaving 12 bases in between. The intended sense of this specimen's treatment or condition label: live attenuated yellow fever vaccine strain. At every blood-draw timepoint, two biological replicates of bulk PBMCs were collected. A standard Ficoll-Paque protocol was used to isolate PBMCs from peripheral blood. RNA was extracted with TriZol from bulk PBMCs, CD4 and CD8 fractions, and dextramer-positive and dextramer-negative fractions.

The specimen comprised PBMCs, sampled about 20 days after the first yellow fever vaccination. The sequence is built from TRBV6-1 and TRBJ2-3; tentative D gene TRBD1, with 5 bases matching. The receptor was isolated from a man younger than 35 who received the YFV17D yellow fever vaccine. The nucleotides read TGTGCCAGCAGTGAAGACAGGTTACGTGCAGATACGCAGTATTTT. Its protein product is CASSEDRLRADTQYF.